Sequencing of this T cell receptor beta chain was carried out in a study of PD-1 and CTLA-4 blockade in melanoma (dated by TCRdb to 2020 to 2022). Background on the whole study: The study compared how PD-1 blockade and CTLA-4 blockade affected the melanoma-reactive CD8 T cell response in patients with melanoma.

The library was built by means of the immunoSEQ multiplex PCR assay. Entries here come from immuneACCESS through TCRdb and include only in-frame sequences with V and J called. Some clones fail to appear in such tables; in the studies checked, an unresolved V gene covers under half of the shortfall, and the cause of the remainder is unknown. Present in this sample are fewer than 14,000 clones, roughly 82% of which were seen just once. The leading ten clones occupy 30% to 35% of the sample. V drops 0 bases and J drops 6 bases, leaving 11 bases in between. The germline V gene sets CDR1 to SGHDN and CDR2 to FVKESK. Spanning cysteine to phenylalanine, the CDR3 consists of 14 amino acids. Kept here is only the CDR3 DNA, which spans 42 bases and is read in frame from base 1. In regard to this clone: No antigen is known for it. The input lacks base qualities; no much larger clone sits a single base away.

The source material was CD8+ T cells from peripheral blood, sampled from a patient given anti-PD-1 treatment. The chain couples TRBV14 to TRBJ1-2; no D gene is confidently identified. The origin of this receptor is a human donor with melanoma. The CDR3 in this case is CASSQEQIVNGYTF. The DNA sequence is TGTGCCAGCAGCCAAGAGCAAATTGTGAATGGCTACACCTTC.